These 12 T cell receptor beta chains were all obtained from the same sample, sequenced in a study of OX40 agonist ivuxolimab in advanced cancers. Clones were sequenced by immunoSEQ multiplex PCR, and TCRdb holds only the in-frame ones, with some missing. The sample has tens of thousands of clones, about 86% seen once; the top ten hold roughly 0.9%. The specimen comprised CD4+ or CD8+ T cells sorted from blood, sampled in a trial of the OX40 agonist ivuxolimab. Receptors originate from an adult with an advanced solid tumor such as melanoma, head and neck, liver or kidney cancer.

In its sample, this clone was seen a few times. The genes are TRBV2 and TRBJ1-3; D ambiguous. The CDR3 runs to 18 residues. Germline V lookup: CDR1 SNHLY, CDR2 FYNNEI. V lost 5 bases, J lost 2 bases, and 22 bases lay in between. The CDR3 loop is CASSPVIGIVTPGNTIYF. The CDR3 DNA is TGTGCCAGCAGTCCCGTTATTGGAATAGTAACACCTGGAAACACCATATATTTT.

The CDR3 protein is CASSQEGTGVREKLFF. The CDR3 DNA sequence: TGCGCCAGCAGCCAAGAAGGGACAGGGGTAAGAGAAAAACTGTTTTTT. The chain joins TRBV4-1 to TRBJ1-4; 10 nucleotides align to TRBD1. Trimming at V came to 0 bases and at J to 8 bases, leaving 6 bases not matched to a gene. The CDR3 is 16 residues long. Germline CDR1 MGHRA, CDR2 YSYEKL.

This chain connects TRBV10-2 to TRBJ1-4, with no clear D. Per the germline V gene, CDR1 is WSHSY and CDR2 is SAAADI. V lost 1 base, J lost 3 bases, and 12 bases lay in between. The CDR3 is made up of 16 amino acids. The CDR3 protein is CASSEYSLSANEKLFF. CDR3 bases: TGCGCCAGCAGTGAGTACAGTCTGAGTGCTAATGAAAAACTGTTTTTT.

A single count supports this clone. This rearrangement joins TRBV7-2 to TRBJ2-3; D remains unclear. CDR1 and CDR2 from the germline V gene are SGHTA and FQGNSA. The V and J ends lost 1 base and 6 bases respectively, with 5 bases between them. The CDR3 is made up of 12 amino acids. The CDR3 sequence: CASSLGPDTQYF. The CDR3, as DNA: TGTGCCAGCAGCTTAGGACCCGATACGCAGTATTTT.

The rearrangement uses TRBV5-4 and TRBJ2-5; D not certain. V lost 0 bases to trimming and J lost 3 bases, with 6 bases between them. Germline V gene lookup returns CDR1 SGHNT and CDR2 YYREEE (reference sequence). This CDR3 has 13 residues. CDR3 bases: TGTGCCAGCAGCTTGGGTCGGAAAGAGACCCAGTACTTC. Protein: CASSLGRKETQYF.

The chain employs TRBV5-6 and TRBJ2-3, with unresolved D. Germline-derived CDR1 and CDR2 are SGHDT and YYEEEE. CDR3 size: 14 residues. The ends were cut back, 1 base at V and 6 bases at J, with 12 bases in the middle. In nucleotides, the CDR3 is TGTGCCAGCAGCTTGACGAGTCCTCCCGATACGCAGTATTTT. It encodes CASSLTSPPDTQYF.

The J gene is TRBJ2-3, the V gene TRBV5-8; D possibly corresponds to TRBD2 (7 bases). CDR3 length equals 13 residues. The V gene's germline CDR1 is SGHTS and CDR2 YDEGEE. The ends were cut back, 6 bases at V and 2 bases at J, with 10 bases in the middle. CDR3 loop: CASTGGFTDTQYF. CDR3 sequence (DNA): TGTGCCAGCACGGGGGGCTTCACAGATACGCAGTATTTT.

The chain couples TRBV30 to TRBJ1-1; TRBD1 agrees at 7 bases. The CDR3 runs 19 residues. Trimming cost V 2 bases and J 11 bases; bases outside gene matches: 29. Germline V gene data show CDR1 as GTSNPN and CDR2 as SVGIG (reference sequence). CDR3: CAWSYLDMKINPRGRGAFF. CDR3 DNA sequence: TGTGCCTGGAGTTATTTGGATATGAAAATAAATCCCAGGGGCAGGGGGGCTTTCTTT.

The table lists this clone with a count of one. The genes are TRBV7-2 and TRBJ1-1; no reliable D call. Germline V CDR1 and CDR2: SGHTA, FQGNSA. The length of the CDR3 is 14 residues. The V and J ends lost 5 bases and 10 bases respectively, with 20 bases between them. CDR3 in amino acids: CASSQERSGLVAFF. For the CDR3, the DNA is TGTGCCAGCAGCCAAGAGCGCTCGGGGTTGGTAGCTTTCTTT. The full variable domain, rest sourced from reference TRBV7-2 and TRBJ1-1, is GAGVSQSPSNKVTEKGKDVELRCDPISGHTALYWYRQSLGQGLEFLIYFQGNSAPDKSGLPSDRFSAERTGGSVSTLTIQRTQQEDSAVYLCASSQERSGLVAFFGQGTRLTVV.

The chain joins TRBV27 to TRBJ2-7, with 9 positions matching TRBD1. This CDR3 region has 16 residues. CDR1 MNHEY and CDR2 SMNVEV come from the germline V gene (reference sequence). The V segment lost 2 bases and the J segment 3 bases; nucleotides outside the gene matches: 8. CDR3 nucleotide sequence: TGTGCCAGCAGTTTAGTAGGGACAGGGTCATACTACGAGCAGTACTTC. As protein: CASSLVGTGSYYEQYF.

The chain joins TRBV5-8 to TRBJ2-5; D is undetermined. V lost 7 bases, J lost 0 bases, and 4 bases lay in between. The CDR3 length is 11 residues. CDR1 SGHTS and CDR2 YDEGEE come from the germline V gene. For the CDR3, the DNA is TGTGCCAGCCGACACCAAGAGACCCAGTACTTC. Protein: CASRHQETQYF. Full variable domain (outside the CDR3, taken from reference TRBV5-8 and TRBJ2-5): EAGVTQSPTHLIKTRGQQATLRCSPISGHTSVYWYQQALGLGLQFLLWYDEGEERNRGNFPPRFSGRQFPNYSSELNVNALELEDSALYLCASRHQETQYFGPGTRLLVL.

This clone came up a few times. The chain joins TRBV7-2 to TRBJ2-5; 7 bases map to TRBD1. V shed 3 bases and J 1 base; nucleotides not matched to a gene: 2. Germline V gives CDR1 SGHTA, CDR2 FQGNSA. CDR3 size: 14 residues. CDR3 region: CASSLTGSQETQYF. CDR3 nucleotide sequence: TGTGCCAGCAGCTTGACAGGGTCCCAAGAGACCCAGTACTTC.